This passage covers 8 T cell receptor beta chains from one sample sequenced in a study of blood T cell repertoires in COVID-19. Data came from immunoSEQ multiplex PCR; TCRdb stores just in-frame clones and leaves some out. This repertoire shows hundreds of thousands of clones, around 89% found once; its top ten account for roughly an eighth. Sequenced material: peripheral blood. The source of these receptors is a woman aged 45 to 65 with COVID-19, enrolled during active disease.

The chain combines TRBV2 with TRBJ2-3; maybe TRBD1 (6 bases). Trimming stripped 6 bases from V and 0 bases from J, with 13 bases between. Per germline, CDR1 SNHLY and CDR2 FYNNEI. This CDR3 spans 15 amino acids. This CDR3 reads CASRDDRFSTDTQYF. CDR3 sequence (DNA): TGTGCCAGCAGGGACGACAGGTTCAGCACAGATACGCAGTATTTT. Based on the CDR3 plus reference TRBV2 and TRBJ2-3, the full variable domain is EPEVTQTPSHQVTQMGQEVILRCVPISNHLYFYWYRQILGQKVEFLVSFYNNEISEKSEIFDDQFSVERPDGSNFTLKIRSTKLEDSAMYFCASRDDRFSTDTQYFGPGTRLTVL.

V and J are TRBV18 and TRBJ2-3; the match to TRBD2 covers 7 bases. Germline V lookup: CDR1 KGHSH, CDR2 LQKENI. This CDR3 has 16 amino acids. V dropped 3 bases and J dropped 5; count of bases not matched to a gene: 11. The CDR3 here is CASSPLGGTTGDTQYF. Written as DNA, the CDR3 is TGTGCCAGCTCACCTCTCGGGGGGACCACCGGAGATACGCAGTATTTT.

This clone was counted once. The rearrangement uses TRBV25-1 and TRBJ1-2; TRBD1 is a possible D gene (6 bases). This CDR3 has 12 residues. The germline V gene encodes CDR1 MGHDK and CDR2 SYGVNS. V was shortened by 3 bases and J by 6 bases, with 8 bases between the two germline ends. The CDR3 nucleotides read TGTGCCAGCAGTGACAGGGGAAATGGCTACACCTTC. This encodes CASSDRGNGYTF.

This clone was counted once. Other DNA sequences within the sample encode an identical CDR3. This chain links TRBV30 with TRBJ1-1; possible D gene TRBD1, 5 bases. Germline V lookup: CDR1 GTSNPN, CDR2 SVGIG (reference sequence). CDR3 length: 11 residues. The V end was cut by 1 base, the J end by 6 bases, with 6 bases between. CDR3 sequence reads: CAWSGGAEAFF. The DNA of the CDR3 is TGTGCCTGGAGTGGGGGCGCTGAAGCTTTCTTT.

The V and J genes are TRBV18 and TRBJ2-7; D not resolved. Germline V gene sequence: CDR1 KGHSH, CDR2 LQKENI. The ends were cut back, 1 base at V and 3 bases at J, with 10 bases in the middle. This CDR3 is built from 14 residues. CDR3 sequence (DNA): TGTGCCAGCTCACCACAGAGCGCGGACTACGAGCAGTACTTC. Residues: CASSPQSADYEQYF.

The chain couples TRBV7-9 to TRBJ2-3; 7 bases agree with TRBD2. This CDR3 has 13 residues. Trimming cost V 10 bases and J 7 bases; bases outside gene matches: 11. Germline V CDR1 and CDR2: SEHNR, FQNEAQ (reference sequence). CDR3 amino acids: CATRGLNLNTQYF. The CDR3 bases are TGTGCCACCCGGGGACTAAACCTAAATACGCAGTATTTT.

This chain connects TRBV29-1 to TRBJ1-2, with no clear D. The CDR3 has 11 amino acids. Trimming cost V 8 bases and J 1 base, with 8 bases left between them. Germline CDR1 SQVTM, CDR2 ANQGSEA. Here the CDR3 reads CSISDNYGYTF. As DNA, the CDR3 is TGCAGCATCTCAGATAACTATGGCTACACCTTC. Looking up the rest from reference TRBV29-1 and TRBJ1-2 gives the full variable domain: SAVISQKPSRDICQRGTSLTIQCQVDSQVTMMFWYRQQPGQSLTLIATANQGSEATYESGFVIDKFPISRPNLTFSTLTVSNMSPEDSSIYLCSISDNYGYTFGSGTRLTVV.

This clone came up once. CDR3 sequence: CASSPTGPGTEAFF. CDR3 DNA: TGTGCCAGCAGCCCGACAGGGCCCGGCACTGAAGCTTTCTTT. The chain uses TRBV11-3 and TRBJ1-1, with 7 bases that match TRBD1. CDR3 size: 14 residues. The V and J ends lost 5 bases and 4 bases, in that order; junction bases with no gene match: 7. Germline V gives CDR1 SGHNT, CDR2 YENEEA.